This T cell receptor beta chain was sequenced in a study of blood T cell repertoires in COVID-19. At the level of the study: Italy, Spain and the United States were the sources of the convalescent and acute COVID-19 samples. From T cells, B-cell-depleted T cells, or PBMCs came the material, which was cDNA or gDNA.

The CDR3 is made up of 16 amino acids. Per germline, CDR1 KGHSH and CDR2 LQKENI. Trimming took 8 bases from V and 1 from J, leaving 19 bases between them. This clone is a singleton in its sample. In the original analysis: The authors estimated nucleated cell counts from reference gene primer amplification. The table came from immunoSEQ multiplex PCR; TCRdb's copy has only in-frame clones and leaves some out. The V and J calls and the clone size are those of that table, but D and trimming were determined from the DNA. This table holds some 270,000 clones, approximately 89% found once. The receptor's source is a woman aged 40 to 49 who had recovered from COVID-19. This chain links TRBV18 with TRBJ2-3; possible D gene TRBD2, 6 bases. Input material: peripheral blood. This CDR3 is CASPSRAGGGTDTQYF. CDR3 sequence (DNA): TGTGCCAGCCCGTCAAGGGCAGGCGGGGGCACAGATACGCAGTATTTT.